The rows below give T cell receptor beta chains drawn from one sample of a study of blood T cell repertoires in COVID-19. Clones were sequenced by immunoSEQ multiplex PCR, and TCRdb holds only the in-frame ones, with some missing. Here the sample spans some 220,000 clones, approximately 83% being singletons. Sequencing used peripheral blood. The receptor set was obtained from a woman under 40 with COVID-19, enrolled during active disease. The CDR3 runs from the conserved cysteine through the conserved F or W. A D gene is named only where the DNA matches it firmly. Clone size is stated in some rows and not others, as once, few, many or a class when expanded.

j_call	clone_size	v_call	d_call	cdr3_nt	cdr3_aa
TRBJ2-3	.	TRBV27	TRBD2	TGTGCCAGCAGTTTAACCCGGGGGGACACGCAGTATTTT	CASSLTRGDTQYF
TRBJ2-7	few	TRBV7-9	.	TGTGCCAGCAGCCCATTGGGGCGGAGCAAAACCTACGAGCAGTACTTC	CASSPLGRSKTYEQYF
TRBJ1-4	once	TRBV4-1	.	TGCGCCAGCAGCCAATCAGGGGCCCTGGGTGAAAAACTGTTTTTT	CASSQSGALGEKLFF
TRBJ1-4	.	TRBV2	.	TGTGCCAGCAATGACCCCTTAACTAATGAAAAACTGTTTTTT	CASNDPLTNEKLFF
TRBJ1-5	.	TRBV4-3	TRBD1	TGCGCCAGCAGCCAAGATCTCGGACAGGGAGGGTCGCAGCATTTT	CASSQDLGQGGSQHF
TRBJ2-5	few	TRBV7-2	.	TGTGCCAGCAGCCTTAGCTTAGGTGCTGAGACCCAGTACTTC	CASSLSLGAETQYF
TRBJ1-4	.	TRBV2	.	TGTGCCAGCAGTGAAAGCGGGGTAGCTAATGAAAAACTGTTTTTT	CASSESGVANEKLFF
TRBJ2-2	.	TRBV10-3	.	TGTGCCATCAGTGAGTCAGCAGGCGGGATTAATGCCACCGGGGAGCTGTTTTTT	CAISESAGGINATGELFF
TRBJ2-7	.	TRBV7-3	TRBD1	TGTGCCAGCAGCTTATTGACAGGGGGCGAGCAGTACTTC	CASSLLTGGEQYF
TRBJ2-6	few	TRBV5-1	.	TGCGCCAGCAGCCCTAACCCATATTGGGTGACTCCAGACTCTGGGGCCAACGTCCTGACTTTC	CASSPNPYWVTPDSGANVLTF
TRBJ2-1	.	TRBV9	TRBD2	TGTGCCAGCAGCGTTCCCGTACCGGGACTAGCGGGATCCCACCGGGGCAATGAGCAGTTCTTC	CASSVPVPGLAGSHRGNEQFF
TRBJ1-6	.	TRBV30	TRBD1	TGTGCCTGGAACGGAGACAGGGTTAATTCACCCCTCCACTTT	CAWNGDRVNSPLHF
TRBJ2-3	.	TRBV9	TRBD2	TGTGCCAGCAGCGTAGAGGCTAGCGGGGGGCCGGCAGATACGCAGTATTTT	CASSVEASGGPADTQYF
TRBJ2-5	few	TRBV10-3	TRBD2	TGTGCCATCAGTGGCGGGGAGCGGGGCCAAGAGACCCAGTACTTC	CAISGGERGQETQYF
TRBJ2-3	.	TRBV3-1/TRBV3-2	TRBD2	TGTGCCAGCAGTTTAACTAGCGGGATTTTAGATACGCAGTATTTT	CASSLTSGILDTQYF
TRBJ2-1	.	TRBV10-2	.	TGCGCCAGCAGTGGGAGTGGCTCCTACAATGAGCAGTTCTTC	CASSGSGSYNEQFF
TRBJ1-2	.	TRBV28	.	TGTGCCAGCACCTTGGCCAGGAACTATGGCTACACCTTC	CASTLARNYGYTF
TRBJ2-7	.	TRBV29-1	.	TGCAGCGTTAAAGGGCGGGGAAGCTCCTACGAGCAGTACTTC	CSVKGRGSSYEQYF
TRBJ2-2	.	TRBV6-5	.	TGTGCCAGCAATCGCGGCGGGGAGCTGTTTTTT	CASNRGGELFF
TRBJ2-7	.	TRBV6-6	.	TGTGCCAGCAGCTATCTTGGGCCGGCAGAGCAGTACTTC	CASSYLGPAEQYF
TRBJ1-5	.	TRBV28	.	TGTGCCAGCAGTTTCGGAGGGAGGGCTAATCAGCCCCAGCATTTT	CASSFGGRANQPQHF
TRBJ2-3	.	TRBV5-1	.	TGCGCCAGCAGCCCCTTAGGTGGGGGGACAGATACGCAGTATTTT	CASSPLGGGTDTQYF
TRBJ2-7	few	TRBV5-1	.	TGCGCCAGCAGCTTGACAGGGTCCCTCTCCTACGAGCAGTACTTC	CASSLTGSLSYEQYF
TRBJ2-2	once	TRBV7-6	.	TGTGCCAGCAGCCTCGGGGGGCGGGACGGGGAGCTGTTTTTT	CASSLGGRDGELFF
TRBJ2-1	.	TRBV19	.	TGTGCCAGTAGTATATCGTCGACTAGTTACTACAATGAGCAGTTCTTC	CASSISSTSYYNEQFF
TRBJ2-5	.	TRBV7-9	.	TGTGCCAGCAGCTTAGTCTCGGGCAGGGGATTCGAGACCCAGTACTTC	CASSLVSGRGFETQYF
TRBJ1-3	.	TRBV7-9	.	TGTGCCAGCAGCTTAGCCCGAGACTCTGGAAACACCATATATTTT	CASSLARDSGNTIYF
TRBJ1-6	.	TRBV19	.	TGTGCCAGTAGTATGACAGAAAATTCACCCCTCCACTTT	CASSMTENSPLHF
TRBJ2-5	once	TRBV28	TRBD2	TGTGCCAGCATCACTAGCAGGCGGGGGGCGGAGACCCAGTACTTC	CASITSRRGAETQYF
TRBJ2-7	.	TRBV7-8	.	TGTGCCAGCAGCGACCCACTAGATTCGGGGGAGCAGTACTTC	CASSDPLDSGEQYF
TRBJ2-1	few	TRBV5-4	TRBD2	TGTGCCAGCAGCCCGGTGCGGGAGTCCTACAATGAGCAGTTCTTC	CASSPVRESYNEQFF
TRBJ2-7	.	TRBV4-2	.	TGTGCCAGCAGCCAAGGAGGAAGACCTCCCTACGAGCAGTACTTC	CASSQGGRPPYEQYF
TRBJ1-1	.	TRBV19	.	TGTGCCAGTAGTAGCACGACAGGAAAAACTGAAGCTTTCTTT	CASSSTTGKTEAFF
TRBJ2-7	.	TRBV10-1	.	TGCGCCAGCTGGGCTTCTCTCGCCTACGAGCAGTACTTC	CASWASLAYEQYF
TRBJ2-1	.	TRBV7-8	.	TGTGCCAGCAGTTTGGGGTCGGGGAGGGGGTCCTACAATGAGCAGTTCTTC	CASSLGSGRGSYNEQFF
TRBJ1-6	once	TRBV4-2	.	TGTGCCAGCAGCCAACCTCCGGAGGCCCTCCACTTT	CASSQPPEALHF
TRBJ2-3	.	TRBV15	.	TGTGCCACCAGCAGAGATCAGGGCAGGGCAGATACGCAGTATTTT	CATSRDQGRADTQYF
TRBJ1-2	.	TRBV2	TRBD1	TGTGCCAGCAGGGGGGACAGGGGGCGAAGTATTGACTATGGCTACACCTTC	CASRGDRGRSIDYGYTF
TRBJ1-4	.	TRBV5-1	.	TGCGCCAGCAGCTTGATTCACGGGGGGGATGGTGAAAAACTGTTTTTT	CASSLIHGGDGEKLFF
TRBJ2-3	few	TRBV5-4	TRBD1	TGTGCCAGCAGCCTGGACAGGGGGGCAGATACGCAGTATTTT	CASSLDRGADTQYF
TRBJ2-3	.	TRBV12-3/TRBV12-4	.	TGTGCCAGCGGCCGAACAGATACGCAGTATTTT	CASGRTDTQYF
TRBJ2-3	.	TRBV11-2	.	TGTGCCAGCAGCTCCCTAGGGGTAGCGGGCACAGATACGCAGTATTTT	CASSSLGVAGTDTQYF
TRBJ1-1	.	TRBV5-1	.	TGCGCCAGCAGCTTGATCACGGACAGAGACACTGAAGCTTTCTTT	CASSLITDRDTEAFF
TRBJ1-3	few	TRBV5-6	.	TGTGCCAGCAGCTTGGAGCACAGGGCGACTGGAAACACCATATATTTT	CASSLEHRATGNTIYF
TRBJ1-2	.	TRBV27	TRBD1	TGTGCCAGCAGTCCCTACTCCGGGACAGGGAATGGTGGCTACACCTTC	CASSPYSGTGNGGYTF
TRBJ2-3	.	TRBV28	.	TGTGCCAGCAGGAGCGCCCCAGATACGCAGTATTTT	CASRSAPDTQYF
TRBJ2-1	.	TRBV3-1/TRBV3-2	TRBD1	TGTGCCAGCAGCCAAGGGGTTAGGGACAGTTTGTTCTTC	CASSQGVRDSLFF
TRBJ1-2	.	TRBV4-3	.	TGCGCCAGCGGGCAAACGGACAGAAGAAACTATGGCTACACCTTC	CASGQTDRRNYGYTF
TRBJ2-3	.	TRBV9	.	TGTGCCAGCAGCGTAGAACCCAGAGGACAAGGGGCAGATACGCAGTATTTT	CASSVEPRGQGADTQYF
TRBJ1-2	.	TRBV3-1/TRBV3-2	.	TGTGCCAGCAGGGCTACCTTGGCAGGTGGCTACACCTTC	CASRATLAGGYTF
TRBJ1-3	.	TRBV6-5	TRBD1	TGTGCCAGCAGTTCCACAGGGACAGCTGGAAACACCATATATTTT	CASSSTGTAGNTIYF
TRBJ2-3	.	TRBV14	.	TGTGCCAGCAGCCCAGGGGACAGCACAGATACGCAGTATTTT	CASSPGDSTDTQYF
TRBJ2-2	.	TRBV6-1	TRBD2	TGTGCCAGCAGTGCACTAGGGCTAGCGGAGAACACCGGGGAGCTGTTTTTT	CASSALGLAENTGELFF